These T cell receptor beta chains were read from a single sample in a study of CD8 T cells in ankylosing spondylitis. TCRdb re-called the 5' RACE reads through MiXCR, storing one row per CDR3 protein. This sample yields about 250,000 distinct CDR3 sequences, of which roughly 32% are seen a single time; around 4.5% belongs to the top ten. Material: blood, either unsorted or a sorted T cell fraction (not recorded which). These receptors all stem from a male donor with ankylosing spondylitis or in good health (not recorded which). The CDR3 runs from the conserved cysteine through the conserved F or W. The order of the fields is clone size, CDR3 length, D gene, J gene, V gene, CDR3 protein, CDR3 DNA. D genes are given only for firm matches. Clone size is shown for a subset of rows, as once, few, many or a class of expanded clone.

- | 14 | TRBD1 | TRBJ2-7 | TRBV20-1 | CSARDRTGVHEQYF | TGCAGTGCTAGAGATCGGACAGGGGTCCACGAGCAGTACTTC
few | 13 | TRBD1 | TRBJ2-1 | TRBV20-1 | CSARSAGGDEQFF | TGCAGTGCTAGATCTGCAGGGGGCGATGAGCAGTTCTTC
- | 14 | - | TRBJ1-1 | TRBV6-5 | CASSYDTGRAEAFF | TGTGCCAGCAGTTACGATACGGGCCGGGCTGAAGCTTTCTTT
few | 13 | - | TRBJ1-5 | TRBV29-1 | CSVAMGSNQPQHF | TGCAGCGTTGCCATGGGGAGCAATCAGCCCCAGCATTTT
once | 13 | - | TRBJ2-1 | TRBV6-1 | CASNRGNNNEQFF | TGTGCCAGCAACCGGGGTAATAACAATGAGCAGTTCTTC
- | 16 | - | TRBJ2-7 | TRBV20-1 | CSASHNRASPSYEQYF | TGCAGTGCTTCCCATAACAGGGCTTCCCCCTCCTACGAGCAGTACTTC
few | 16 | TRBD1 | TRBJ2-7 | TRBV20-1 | CSARDHRQGPIAEQYF | TGCAGTGCTAGAGACCATAGACAGGGACCCATCGCCGAGCAGTACTTC
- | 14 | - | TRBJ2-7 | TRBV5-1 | CASSLDSGAYEQYF | TGCGCCAGCAGCTTGGATAGCGGAGCCTACGAGCAGTACTTC
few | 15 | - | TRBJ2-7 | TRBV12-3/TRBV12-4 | CASSLAPNPPYEQYF | TGTGCCAGCAGCCTGGCTCCTAACCCTCCCTACGAGCAGTACTTC
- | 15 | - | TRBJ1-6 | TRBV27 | CASSLGQLYNSPLHF | TGTGCCAGCAGTTTAGGACAGCTTTATAATTCACCCCTCCACTTT
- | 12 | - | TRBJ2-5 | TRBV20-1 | CSASSRQETQYF | TGCAGTGCTAGTTCCAGACAAGAGACCCAGTACTTC
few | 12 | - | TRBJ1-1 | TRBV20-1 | CSAGQPTAEAFF | TGCAGTGCTGGCCAGCCGACTGCTGAAGCTTTCTTT
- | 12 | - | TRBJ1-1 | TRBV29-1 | CSVGPRTGEAFF | TGCAGCGTTGGACCAAGGACGGGAGAAGCTTTCTTT
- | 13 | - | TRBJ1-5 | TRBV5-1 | CASSLVPGQPQHF | TGCGCCAGCAGCTTGGTGCCGGGGCAGCCCCAGCATTTT
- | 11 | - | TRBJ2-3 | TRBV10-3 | CAISDRDTQYF | TGTGCCATCAGTGACCGAGATACGCAGTATTTT
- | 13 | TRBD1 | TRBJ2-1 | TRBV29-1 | CSGGDRVANEQFF | TGCAGCGGCGGGGACAGGGTGGCCAATGAGCAGTTCTTC
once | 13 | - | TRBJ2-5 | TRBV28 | CASTVRRQETQYF | TGTGCCAGCACCGTCAGGAGACAAGAGACCCAGTACTTC
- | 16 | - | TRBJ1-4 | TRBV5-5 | CASSLLSRQVDEKLFF | TGTGCCAGCAGCTTGTTGTCAAGACAGGTGGATGAAAAACTGTTTTTT
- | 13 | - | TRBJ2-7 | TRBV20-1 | CSARHELSYEQYF | TGCAGTGCTAGACACGAACTCTCCTACGAGCAGTACTTC
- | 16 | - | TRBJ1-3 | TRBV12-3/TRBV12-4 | CASSLSGRHSGNTIYF | TGTGCCAGCAGTTTAAGTGGCCGTCACTCTGGAAACACCATATATTTT
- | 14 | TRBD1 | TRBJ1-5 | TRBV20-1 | CSATGTGGLQPQHF | TGCAGTGCAACCGGGACAGGGGGCCTTCAGCCCCAGCATTTT
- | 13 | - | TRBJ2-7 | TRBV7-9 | CASSPPGDYEQYF | TGTGCCAGCAGCCCCCCTGGGGATTACGAGCAGTACTTC
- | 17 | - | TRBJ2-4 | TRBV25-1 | CASSESKTLGGLTIQYF | TGTGCCAGCAGTGAATCCAAAACACTGGGGGGGCTAACCATTCAGTACTTC
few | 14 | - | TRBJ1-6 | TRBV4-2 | CASSQQGHNSPLHF | TGTGCCAGCAGCCAACAGGGCCATAATTCACCCCTCCACTTT
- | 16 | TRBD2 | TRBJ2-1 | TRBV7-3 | CASSPLAGRHYNEQFF | TGTGCCAGCAGCCCCCTAGCGGGTCGGCACTACAATGAGCAGTTCTTC
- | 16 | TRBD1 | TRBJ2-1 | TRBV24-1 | CATSDSTGLSYNEQFF | TGTGCCACCAGTGACTCGACAGGGCTCTCTTACAATGAGCAGTTCTTC
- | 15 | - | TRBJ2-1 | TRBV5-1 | CASRAGGGARDEQFF | TGCGCCAGCAGGGCCGGTGGGGGGGCGCGCGATGAGCAGTTCTTC
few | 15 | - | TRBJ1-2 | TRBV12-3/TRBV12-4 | CASSLVGQGVYGYTF | TGTGCCAGCAGTTTAGTGGGGCAGGGAGTATATGGCTACACCTTC
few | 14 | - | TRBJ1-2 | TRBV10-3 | CAISESGSYYGYTF | TGTGCCATCAGTGAGTCGGGCAGCTACTATGGCTACACCTTC
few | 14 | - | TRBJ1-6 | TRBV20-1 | CSAHLTGTNSPLHF | TGCAGTGCCCACCTGACAGGAACTAATTCACCCCTCCACTTT
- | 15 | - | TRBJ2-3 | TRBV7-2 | CASSYPLRGTDTQYF | TGTGCCAGCAGCTATCCTCTCAGAGGCACAGATACGCAGTATTTT
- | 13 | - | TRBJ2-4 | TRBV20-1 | CSGLLLAKNIQYF | TGCAGTGGACTATTACTAGCCAAAAACATTCAGTACTTC
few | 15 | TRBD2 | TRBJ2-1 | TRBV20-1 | CSARVAGGPGNEQFF | TGCAGTGCTAGAGTGGCGGGGGGGCCGGGGAATGAGCAGTTCTTC
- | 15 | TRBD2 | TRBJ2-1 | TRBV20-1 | CSANRLAGDYNEQFF | TGCAGTGCTAACCGACTAGCGGGGGACTACAATGAGCAGTTCTTC
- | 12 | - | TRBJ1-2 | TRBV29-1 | CSVERAADGYTF | TGCAGCGTTGAAAGGGCAGCGGATGGCTACACCTTC
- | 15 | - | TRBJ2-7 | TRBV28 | CASSPGSRGSYEQYF | TGTGCCAGCAGTCCGGGGTCTAGGGGGTCCTACGAGCAGTACTTC
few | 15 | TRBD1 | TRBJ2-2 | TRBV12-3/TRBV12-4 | CASRAPGQVTGELFF | TGTGCCAGCAGGGCTCCGGGACAGGTGACCGGGGAGCTGTTTTTT
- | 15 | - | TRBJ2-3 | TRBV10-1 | CASSGWDEGTDTQYF | TGCGCCAGCTCAGGCTGGGACGAGGGGACAGATACGCAGTATTTT
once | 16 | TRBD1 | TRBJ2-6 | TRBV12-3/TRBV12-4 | CASSPGQGLGANVLTF | TGTGCCAGCAGTCCCGGACAGGGCTTGGGGGCCAACGTCCTGACTTTC
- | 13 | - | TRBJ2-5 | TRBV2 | CASSPDQRETQYF | TGTGCCAGCAGTCCGGACCAGCGGGAGACCCAGTACTTC
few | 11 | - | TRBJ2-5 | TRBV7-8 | CASSPTRTQYF | TGTGCCAGCAGCCCCACAAGAACCCAGTACTTC
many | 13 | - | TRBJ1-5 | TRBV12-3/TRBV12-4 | CASSLAENQPQHF | TGTGCCAGCAGTTTAGCAGAAAATCAGCCCCAGCATTTT
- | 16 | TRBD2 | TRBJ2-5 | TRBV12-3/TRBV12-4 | CASRGTSGGSRETQYF | TGTGCCAGCAGGGGGACTAGCGGGGGCTCGAGGGAGACCCAGTACTTC
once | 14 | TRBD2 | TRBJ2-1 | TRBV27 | CASSWDYSYNDQFF | TGTGCCAGCAGTTGGGACTACTCCTACAATGACCAGTTCTTC
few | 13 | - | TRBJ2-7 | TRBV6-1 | CASSELSTYEQYF | TGTGCCAGCAGTGAACTATCTACCTACGAGCAGTACTTC
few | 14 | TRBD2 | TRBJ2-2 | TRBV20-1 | CSASGGKSTGELFF | TGCAGTGCTAGCGGGGGGAAGAGCACCGGGGAGCTGTTTTTT
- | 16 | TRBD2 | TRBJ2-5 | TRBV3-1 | CASSQVPLAGELTQYF | TGTGCCAGCAGCCAAGTCCCACTAGCGGGGGAGTTGACCCAGTACTTC
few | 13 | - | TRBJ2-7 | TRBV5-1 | CASSHRDLYEQYF | TGCGCCAGCAGCCACAGGGACCTCTACGAGCAGTACTTC
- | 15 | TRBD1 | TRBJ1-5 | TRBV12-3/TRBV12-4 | CASSPGTGLNQPQHF | TGTGCCAGCAGTCCTGGGACAGGGTTAAATCAGCCCCAGCATTTT
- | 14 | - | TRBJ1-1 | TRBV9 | CASSVGGTNTEAFF | TGTGCCAGCAGCGTCGGCGGGACGAACACTGAAGCTTTCTTT